This T cell receptor (beta chain) was captured in a study of PD-1 blockade in classical Hodgkin lymphoma. This clone was detected a few times. Its antigen remains unknown. Study-level results: Exclusion removed patients who began nivolumab under 1 year after ASCT.

Following autologous stem cell transplantation, relapse occurred in every patient, and exposure to brentuximab vedotin varied. Complete response, partial response or progressive disease made up the best responses. V lost 9 bases and J 5 bases, leaving 16 bases between the germline ends. CDR3 length: 13 amino acids. CDR1 is LNHDA and CDR2 is SQIVND in the germline V gene (reference sequence). Measured with immunoSEQ multiplex PCR; TCRdb has only the in-frame clones, and not every one. In the table there are 2,000 to 3,000 clones, approximately 59% of which are singletons. The input for sequencing was peripheral blood mononuclear cells (PBMCs), taken at baseline. This sequence joins TRBV19 and TRBJ2-5, with a tentative D call TRBD1 (5 bases). The receptor comes from a human donor with classical Hodgkin lymphoma. The CDR3 DNA reads as TGTGCCAGCGCTATAGGGGTTGCGGAGACCCAGTACTTC. It specifies CASAIGVAETQYF.